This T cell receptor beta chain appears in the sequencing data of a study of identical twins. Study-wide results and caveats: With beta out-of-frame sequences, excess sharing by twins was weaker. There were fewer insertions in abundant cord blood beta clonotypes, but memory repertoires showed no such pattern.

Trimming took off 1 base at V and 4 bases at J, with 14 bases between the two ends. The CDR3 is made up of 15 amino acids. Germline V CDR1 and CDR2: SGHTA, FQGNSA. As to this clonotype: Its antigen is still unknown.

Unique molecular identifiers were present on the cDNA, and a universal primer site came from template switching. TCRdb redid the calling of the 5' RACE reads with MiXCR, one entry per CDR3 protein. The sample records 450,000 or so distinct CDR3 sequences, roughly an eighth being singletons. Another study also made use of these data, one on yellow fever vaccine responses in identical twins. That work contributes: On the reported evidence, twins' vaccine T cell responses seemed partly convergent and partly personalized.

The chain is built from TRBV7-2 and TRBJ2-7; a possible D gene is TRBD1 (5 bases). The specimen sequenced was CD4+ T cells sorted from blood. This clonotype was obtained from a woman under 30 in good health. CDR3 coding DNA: TGTGCCAGCAGCTTAGATAGGGGCCCCAGGTACGAGCAGTACTTC. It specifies CASSLDRGPRYEQYF.